One sample yielded the 32 T cell receptor beta chains listed below, sequenced in a study of cytomegalovirus exposure and HLA in healthy donors. The primer mix had 60 Vbeta and 13 Jbeta primers. Profiling relied on immunoSEQ multiplex PCR, and the TCRdb table lists in-frame clones only, not all of them. Of 150,000 to 200,000 clones detected, over 60% appear once; the ten largest clones hold 3.1%. Sample: PBMCs. These receptors were collected from a woman aged 40 to 50 in good health and CMV-seronegative.

In DNA, the CDR3 is TGCGCCAGCAGCTTGAGGACAGACCCTGGAAACACCATATATTTT. Encoded protein: CASSLRTDPGNTIYF. This chain uses TRBV5-1 with TRBJ1-3; TRBD1 is a possible D gene (6 bases). The CDR3 consists of 15 residues. Germline CDR1 is SGHRS and CDR2 is YFSETQ. Trimming shortened V by 1 base and J by 2 bases, and 10 bases separated the two germline ends.

In DNA, the CDR3 is TGTGCCAGCAGGTCCCACCGGGGGGCCGCAACAGATACGCAGTATTTT. It codes for CASRSHRGAATDTQYF. This sequence joins TRBV6-4 and TRBJ2-3, with D perhaps matching TRBD2 (7 bases). Per germline, CDR1 MRHNA and CDR2 SNTAGT. V lost 6 bases and J lost 3, with 19 bases in between. The CDR3 sequence is 16 residues long.

The genes are TRBV12-5 and TRBJ2-5; D is ambiguous. V was trimmed by 3 bases and J by 5 bases, leaving 13 bases between them. Germline CDR1 is LGHNT and CDR2 is FRNRAP. CDR3 length equals 14 residues. The CDR3 coding sequence is TGTGCTAGTGGTTTCAGTCAGATCGGGGAGACCCAGTACTTC. Protein sequence: CASGFSQIGETQYF.

The chain has TRBV28 and TRBJ2-2; 8 bases line up with TRBD1. The CDR3 extends over 16 amino acids. Germline V CDR1 and CDR2: MDHEN, SYDVKM. Trimming cost V 4 bases and J 1 base; bases outside gene matches: 5. The CDR3 loop reads CASSSPGGRNTGELFF. CDR3 sequence (DNA): TGTGCCAGCAGTTCCCCAGGGGGCAGGAACACCGGGGAGCTGTTTTTT.

The chain carries TRBV5-1 and TRBJ2-7; 10 bases are a match to TRBD2. Germline V gene lookup returns CDR1 SGHRS and CDR2 YFSETQ. V lost 4 bases, J lost 0 bases, and 7 bases stayed unmatched. This CDR3 is 16 amino acids long. The CDR3 loop is CASSLAVAGGSYEQYF. The CDR3, as DNA: TGCGCCAGCAGCCTGGCAGTAGCGGGGGGCTCCTACGAGCAGTACTTC.

The V gene is TRBV11-2, the J gene TRBJ1-2; D perhaps matches TRBD1 (6 bases). Germline CDR1 and CDR2: SGHAT and FQNNGV. The CDR3 has 16 amino acids. With 1 base removed from V and 0 bases from J, the gap between germline ends came to 12 bases. This chain's CDR3 is CASSLGTAYPNYGYTF. CDR3 in DNA: TGTGCCAGCAGCTTAGGGACAGCCTATCCTAACTATGGCTACACCTTC.

The chain joins TRBV4-1 to TRBJ1-2; 7 nucleotides line up with TRBD1. This CDR3 region has 15 residues. The ends lost 7 bases at V and 4 bases at J; junction bases unmatched: 12. The germline CDR1 and CDR2 sequences are MGHRA and YSYEKL. The DNA of the CDR3 is TGCGCCAGCAAGTTAGATAAGGGACAGCTCTATGGCTACACCTTC. Amino acid sequence: CASKLDKGQLYGYTF.

Worth noting for this clone: A read error may account for a junction end that differs from germline. This chain joins TRBV7-9 and TRBJ2-7; a weak D match, TRBD1 (6 bases). This CDR3 region has 13 residues. CDR1 is SEHNR and CDR2 is FQNEAQ in the germline V gene (reference sequence). Written as DNA, the CDR3 is TGTTCCAGCAGCCAGGACAGTGTCTACGAGCAGTACTTC. Protein: CSSSQDSVYEQYF.

This clone was seen a few times. This chain joins TRBV6-5 and TRBJ1-4; possible D gene TRBD1, 5 bases. CDR1 MNHEY and CDR2 SVGAGI come from the germline V gene. V was trimmed by 6 bases and J by 2 bases, leaving 10 bases between them. The CDR3 consists of 14 residues. The CDR3 reads CASSWAGTNEKLFF. As DNA, the CDR3 is TGTGCCAGCAGCTGGGCAGGGACTAATGAAAAACTGTTTTTT.

The chain employs TRBV5-1 and TRBJ2-1, with 9 nucleotides matching TRBD1. J gave up 9 bases and V 6 bases, and 13 bases lay outside the gene matches. This CDR3 comprises 15 residues. Germline loops: CDR1 SGHRS, CDR2 YFSETQ. CDR3 protein: CASTELGDRVSEQFF. The CDR3 DNA follows: TGCGCCAGCACGGAACTCGGGGACAGGGTGAGTGAGCAGTTCTTC.

The chain joins TRBV28 to TRBJ2-2, with 10 bases matching TRBD1. Per the germline V gene, CDR1 is MDHEN and CDR2 is SYDVKM. The CDR3 runs 16 residues. V lost 3 bases and J lost 5; bases outside the gene matches: 6. The CDR3, as DNA: TGTGCCAGCAGTTTGGGTGGACAGGGGGGGACCGGGGAGCTGTTTTTT. Encoded protein: CASSLGGQGGTGELFF.

This clone has just a few counts. The rearrangement uses TRBV4-1 and TRBJ2-5, with a possible D match to TRBD2 (6 bases). V lost 2 bases to trimming and J lost 2 bases, with 12 bases between them. There are 15 residues in the CDR3. Per the germline V gene, CDR1 is MGHRA and CDR2 is YSYEKL. This CDR3 reads CASSQMGLLQETQYF. In DNA, the CDR3 is TGCGCCAGCAGCCAAATGGGACTGCTACAAGAGACCCAGTACTTC.

The chain couples TRBV2 to TRBJ2-7; 12 bases line up with TRBD2. Germline V gives CDR1 SNHLY, CDR2 FYNNEI. The CDR3 consists of 13 residues. V was clipped by 5 bases and J by 7 bases; unmatched bases: 3. This chain's CDR3 is CASSWTSGVEQYF. Written as DNA, the CDR3 is TGTGCCAGCAGTTGGACTAGCGGGGTTGAGCAGTACTTC.

The chain employs TRBV7-9 and TRBJ1-1, with TRBD1 matching over 7 bases. Trimming at V came to 5 bases and at J to 1 base, leaving 4 bases not matched to a gene. Germline lookup yields CDR1 SEHNR and CDR2 FQNEAQ (reference sequence). The CDR3 runs to 14 residues. CDR3 sequence: CASSAWDRNTEAFF. The CDR3, as DNA: TGTGCCAGCAGCGCGTGGGACAGGAACACTGAAGCTTTCTTT.

The chain employs TRBV5-1 and TRBJ2-2; 9 positions agree with TRBD2. CDR1 is SGHRS, CDR2 YFSETQ, per germline. Losses at the gene ends were 0 bases for V and 6 bases for J; bases not matched to a gene: 3. The CDR3 extends over 15 amino acids. The CDR3 spells CASSLGASGAGELFF. CDR3 sequence (DNA): TGCGCCAGCAGCTTGGGTGCTAGCGGGGCCGGGGAGCTGTTTTTT.

The V and J genes are TRBV5-1 and TRBJ2-5, with 11 positions matching TRBD1. The DNA end favors TRBJ2-7, so the J call may be wrong. CDR3 length: 18 residues. Germline V gives CDR1 SGHRS, CDR2 YFSETQ. The CDR3 reads CASSLRYAAGQGAYEQYF. The CDR3 nucleotides read TGCGCCAGCAGCCTCAGGTATGCCGCGGGACAGGGGGCCTACGAGCAGTACTTC.

J is TRBJ1-3 and V is TRBV5-4; no clear D gene. This CDR3 is 15 amino acids long. V lost 2 bases and J lost 2, with 11 bases in between. CDR1 and CDR2 (germline): SGHNT, YYREEE (reference sequence). The CDR3 DNA sequence: TGTGCCAGCAGCTTATCTTCCGGGGCTGGAAACACCATATATTTT. Translating gives CASSLSSGAGNTIYF.

The rearrangement links TRBV4-2 to TRBJ1-2; D call uncertain. Germline values: CDR1 LGHNA, CDR2 YNFKEQ. Deletions cut 0 bases from V and 1 base from J, with 6 bases between. The length of the CDR3 is 14 residues. The CDR3 here is CASSQEADNYGYTF. CDR3 nucleotide sequence: TGTGCCAGCAGCCAAGAGGCAGATAACTATGGCTACACCTTC.

V usage is TRBV2 and J usage is TRBJ1-4; 8 nucleotides line up with TRBD1. There are 12 residues in the CDR3. Germline CDR1 is SNHLY and CDR2 is FYNNEI. Losses at the gene ends were 6 bases for V and 8 bases for J; bases not matched to a gene: 2. In nucleotides, the CDR3 is TGTGCCAGCAGGGGGGACAGGGAAAAACTGTTTTTT. Its protein product is CASRGDREKLFF.

This sequence joins TRBV14 and TRBJ1-1; 9 nucleotides line up with TRBD1. V was pared by 3 bases and J by 6 bases, with 5 bases of the junction left unmatched. Germline CDR1 is SGHDN and CDR2 is FVKESK. This CDR3 comprises 14 residues. CDR3 sequence: CASSQTQGAAEAFF. The CDR3 nucleotides are TGTGCCAGCAGCCAGACACAGGGGGCAGCTGAAGCTTTCTTT.

This clone appeared a single time. The chain links TRBV4-1 to TRBJ2-3; 11 nucleotides line up with TRBD2. The CDR3 spans 17 residues. V trimming: 1 base; J trimming: 4 bases; junction bases outside the gene matches: 7. Germline assignment: CDR1 MGHRA and CDR2 YSYEKL. The CDR3: CASSQGLAGGGADTQYF. In DNA, the CDR3 is TGCGCCAGCAGCCAAGGGCTAGCGGGGGGTGGGGCAGATACGCAGTATTTT.

This clone was observed a single time. The V and J genes are TRBV18 and TRBJ2-7; 8 positions match TRBD1. The CDR3 totals 14 residues. V shed 6 bases and J 3 bases; nucleotides not matched to a gene: 7. Germline V gene data show CDR1 as KGHSH and CDR2 as LQKENI. The DNA of the CDR3 is TGTGCCAGCTCTCCCTTGGGACAGGACTACGAGCAGTACTTC. It encodes CASSPLGQDYEQYF.

Only one count was recorded for this clone. The CDR3 nucleotides read TGCGCCAGCAGCTTAACAGCATCAAACAATGAGCAGTTCTTC. Residues: CASSLTASNNEQFF. The gene calls are TRBV5-1 and TRBJ2-1; D gene ambiguous. V dropped 2 bases and J dropped 5 bases, with 11 bases sitting between them. Germline V lookup: CDR1 SGHRS, CDR2 YFSETQ. The CDR3 sequence is 14 residues long.

In this sample, this clone turned up a few times. The chain is built from TRBV6-5 and TRBJ2-7; the match to TRBD1 covers 7 bases. This CDR3 has 15 residues. Germline trimming cut 7 bases from V and 2 bases from J; bases unmatched to any gene: 11. Germline loops: CDR1 MNHEY, CDR2 SVGAGI. Here the CDR3 DNA reads TGTGCCAGCATTGGATCTACAGGGGTTCCCTACGAGCAGTACTTC. Protein sequence: CASIGSTGVPYEQYF.

V and J are TRBV10-3 and TRBJ1-2; possibly TRBD1 for D (6 bases). The CDR3 has 15 residues. CDR1 is ENHRY and CDR2 is SYGVKD in the germline V gene. Trimming stripped 3 bases from V and 0 bases from J, with 11 bases between. The CDR3 DNA is TGTGCCATCAGTGAAAAGGACAGATCTAACTATGGCTACACCTTC. It encodes CAISEKDRSNYGYTF.

This clone has more than one count but fewer than ten. The genes are TRBV4-1 and TRBJ2-7, with D hard to call. The CDR3 has 16 amino acids. Deletions cut 1 base from V and 2 bases from J, with 15 bases between. Per the germline V gene, CDR1 is MGHRA and CDR2 is YSYEKL. The CDR3 nucleotides read TGCGCCAGCAGCCAAGGCGAGTCCATTCCCACCTACGAGCAGTACTTC. Its protein product is CASSQGESIPTYEQYF.

This clone is a singleton in its sample. The rearrangement links TRBV10-2 to TRBJ2-5; TRBD2 might be the D (5 bases). Germline V CDR1 and CDR2: WSHSY, SAAADI. The V end was cut by 3 bases, the J end by 5 bases, with 13 bases between. This CDR3 has 14 residues. The CDR3 loop is CASSEGGRRETQYF. The CDR3 DNA sequence: TGCGCCAGCAGTGAAGGAGGCCGAAGGGAGACCCAGTACTTC.

The rearrangement joins TRBV19 to TRBJ1-2, with unresolved D. This CDR3 spans 13 amino acids. Trimming removed 8 bases at V and 6 bases at J, with 16 bases between. CDR1 is LNHDA, CDR2 SQIVND, per germline (reference sequence). The CDR3 reads CASQDRRLDGYTF. In DNA form, the CDR3 reads TGTGCCAGTCAAGACCGGAGGTTGGATGGCTACACCTTC.

The chain recombines TRBV19 with TRBJ2-1, with D perhaps matching TRBD2 (5 bases). Germline lookup yields CDR1 LNHDA and CDR2 SQIVND (reference sequence). This CDR3 is built from 14 residues. The V and J ends lost 2 bases and 8 bases respectively, with 13 bases between them. CDR3 sequence: CASSIRQERDEQFF. In nucleotides, the CDR3 is TGTGCCAGTAGTATAAGGCAGGAGAGGGATGAGCAGTTCTTC. Drawing the rest from reference TRBV19 and TRBJ2-1, the complete variable domain is DGGITQSPKYLFRKEGQNVTLSCEQNLNHDAMYWYRQDPGQGLRLIYYSQIVNDFQKGDIAEGYSVSREKKESFPLTVTSAQKNPTAFYLCASSIRQERDEQFFGPGTRLTVL.

The chain uses TRBV7-6 and TRBJ1-1, with a possible D match to TRBD1 (6 bases). Germline CDR1 reads SGHVS; CDR2 reads FNYEAQ. Between the trimmed V and J ends, which lost 2 bases and 5 bases, there was a span of 15 bases. There are 15 residues in the CDR3. CDR3 nucleotides: TGTGCCAGCAGCTTAAGGGAAGGGGGGGCTACTGAAGCTTTCTTT. Protein: CASSLREGGATEAFF.

This clone was counted a single time. V and J are TRBV10-3 and TRBJ1-6, with D possibly TRBD1 on 6 matching bases. The CDR3 runs to 13 residues. V gave up 6 bases and J gave up 8 bases, with 11 bases separating them. Germline V lookup: CDR1 ENHRY, CDR2 SYGVKD. CDR3 bases: TGTGCCATCAGAAACAGGGTGGATTCACCCCTCCACTTT. Its protein is CAIRNRVDSPLHF.

The chain carries TRBV28 and TRBJ1-1, with 7 bases that match TRBD1. Germline-derived CDR1 and CDR2 are MDHEN and SYDVKM. The CDR3 is 14 amino acids. V gave up 3 bases and J gave up 3 bases; unmatched junction bases: 4. The CDR3 DNA is TGTGCCAGCAGTTTCCCACAGGGGTACACTGAAGCTTTCTTT. This codes for CASSFPQGYTEAFF.